This TCR beta chain was identified during a study of cytomegalovirus exposure and HLA in healthy donors. General study findings and limits: TCR sequences were mostly rare, though some public TCRs occurred in many donors.

The V and J ends lost 2 bases and 4 bases respectively, with 16 bases between them. The germline V gene encodes CDR1 SGHVS and CDR2 FQNEAQ. This CDR3 has 16 residues. To note about this clone: The antigen remains unidentified.

It was with 60 Vbeta and 13 Jbeta primers that the PCR ran. TCRdb's copy holds only in-frame clones and misses some; the assay was immunoSEQ multiplex PCR. The repertoire consists of 150,000 to 180,000 clones, with around 82% occurring once and the leading ten covering approximately 5.6%. The TCR originated in a woman aged 40 to 50 in good health and CMV-seropositive. Sequencing was performed on PBMCs. This chain joins TRBV7-8 and TRBJ2-3; a possible D gene is TRBD2 (6 bases). The CDR3 DNA reads TGTGCCAGCAGCTTACCGCGGGGCTCTGGACCAGATACGCAGTATTTT. Encoded protein: CASSLPRGSGPDTQYF.